One and the same sample provided the 18 T cell receptor beta chains below, sequenced in a study of beta chain features in type 1 diabetes (dated by TCRdb to the late 2010s). Library preparation used the immunoSEQ multiplex PCR assay. The entire isolated RNA was reverse transcribed using the High Capacity cDNA Reverse Transcription Kit, and thus expressed TCRB transcripts were sequenced. TCRdb took this table from immuneACCESS and kept in-frame rearrangements with V and J called. Such tables lack part of the clones; where checked against another copy, unresolved V genes explain under half of the gap, and the rest is unexplained. The sample table records roughly 450,000 clones; approximately 14% of these occur just once. Under 0.04% of the sample lies in the top ten. The sequenced material came from naive CD4+ T cells from blood. The cell subset or site label for this specimen denotes: true naive CD4+ T cells. All receptors derive from a man aged 30 to 39 in good health.

The chain uses TRBV7-2 and TRBJ2-5; the match to TRBD1 covers 7 bases. Losses at the gene ends were 7 bases for V and 7 bases for J; bases not matched to a gene: 12. Germline assignment: CDR1 SGHTA and CDR2 FQGNSA. The CDR3 length is 14 residues. CDR3 coding DNA: TGTGCCAGCAAGAGCACAGGGGTTCGAGGGACCCAGTACTTC. As protein: CASKSTGVRGTQYF. The complete variable domain, with remaining parts taken from reference TRBV7-2 and TRBJ2-5, reads GAGVSQSPSNKVTEKGKDVELRCDPISGHTALYWYRQSLGQGLEFLIYFQGNSAPDKSGLPSDRFSAERTGGSVSTLTIQRTQQEDSAVYLCASKSTGVRGTQYFGPGTRLLVL.

Only a few counts were recorded for this clone. V usage is TRBV4-1 and J usage is TRBJ2-5; 10 nucleotides align to TRBD2. Trimming removed 0 bases from V and 3 bases from J; junction bases left unmatched: 7. Germline values: CDR1 MGHRA, CDR2 YSYEKL. The CDR3 has 17 amino acids. CDR3 DNA: TGCGCCAGCAGCCAAGAAATCAGCGGGAGGGCCAAAGAGACCCAGTACTTC. Its translation is CASSQEISGRAKETQYF.

This chain joins TRBV6-5 and TRBJ2-3; D is uncertain. Trimming pared 8 bases from V and 0 bases from J, leaving 6 bases between. Germline V gene sequence: CDR1 MNHEY, CDR2 SVGAGI. The CDR3 is 12 residues long. The CDR3 sequence: CASARSTDTQYF. The CDR3 DNA is TGTGCCAGCGCGAGGAGCACAGATACGCAGTATTTT.

The V call is TRBV9, the J call TRBJ2-1; tentatively, D is TRBD2 (5 bases). The CDR3 runs to 13 residues. V gave up 5 bases and J gave up 7 bases, with 13 bases separating them. Germline assignment: CDR1 SGDLS and CDR2 YYNGEE. Here the CDR3 reads CASSSTIGNEQFF. As DNA, the CDR3 is TGTGCCAGCAGTTCGACTATTGGAAATGAGCAGTTCTTC.

This clone was seen many times. The chain joins TRBV10-3 to TRBJ2-4; no firm D call. The CDR3 has 14 amino acids. With 0 bases removed from V and 8 bases from J, the gap between germline ends came to 11 bases. Germline V lookup: CDR1 ENHRY, CDR2 SYGVKD. The CDR3 DNA reads as TGTGCCATCAGTGAGTCGATGGGTAGTTACATTCAGTACTTC. This codes for CAISESMGSYIQYF.

This clone was counted ten times or more. The V and J genes are TRBV15 and TRBJ2-1; 7 nucleotides align to TRBD2. This CDR3 spans 13 amino acids. The J segment lost 9 bases and the V segment lost 3 bases, leaving 5 bases of the junction unmatched. CDR1 and CDR2 (germline): LNHNV, YYDKDF (reference sequence). The CDR3 loop reads CATSSAGEVEQFF. CDR3 DNA sequence: TGTGCCACCAGCAGCGCGGGAGAGGTTGAGCAGTTCTTC.

This rearrangement joins TRBV7-2 to TRBJ2-5; 8 bases are shared with TRBD2. This CDR3 is 15 amino acids long. Per the germline V gene, CDR1 is SGHTA and CDR2 is FQGNSA. V gave up 5 bases and J gave up 2 bases; unmatched junction bases: 7. The CDR3, as DNA: TGTGCCAGCAGCCCCACCGGGACTAGACAAGAGACCCAGTACTTC. This codes for CASSPTGTRQETQYF.

This chain uses TRBV29-1 with TRBJ2-2; 7 nucleotides agree with TRBD1. The trim removed 7 bases at V and 0 bases at J, leaving 5 bases unmatched. The CDR3 has 14 residues. Germline CDR1 is SQVTM and CDR2 is ANQGSEA. The CDR3 DNA sequence: TGCAGCGCCGGACAGGTAGCGAACACCGGGGAGCTGTTTTTT. Its translation: CSAGQVANTGELFF.

This clone was counted a few times. The rearrangement joins TRBV7-2 to TRBJ1-2; D is unresolved. The CDR3 extends over 12 amino acids. CDR1 SGHTA and CDR2 FQGNSA come from the germline V gene. V was trimmed by 8 bases and J by 0 bases, leaving 7 bases between them. CDR3 in amino acids: CASDNSNYGYTF. In DNA form, the CDR3 reads TGTGCCAGCGACAATTCTAACTATGGCTACACCTTC.

This clone was observed a handful of times. The chain links TRBV7-2 to TRBJ2-1, with 10 bases matching TRBD2. From germline, CDR1 is SGHTA and CDR2 FQGNSA. This CDR3 region has 15 residues. V was clipped by 7 bases and J by 9 bases; unmatched bases: 12. The CDR3 DNA reads TGTGCCAGCACCGCCACTAGCGGGATCTTGGGTGAGCAGTTCTTC. The encoded protein is CASTATSGILGEQFF.

In this sample, this clone turned up a few times. The chain combines TRBV7-2 with TRBJ2-3; possible D gene TRBD2, 5 bases. CDR1 and CDR2 from the germline V gene are SGHTA and FQGNSA. The CDR3 is made up of 14 amino acids. Trimming took 1 base from V and 4 from J, leaving 9 bases between them. The CDR3 loop is CASSLERTSDTQYF. The CDR3 DNA sequence: TGTGCCAGCAGCTTAGAGCGGACCTCAGATACGCAGTATTTT.

The chain links TRBV19 to TRBJ2-1; 7 nucleotides line up with TRBD1. The V gene end was trimmed by 7 bases and the J gene end by 4 bases; junction bases not matched to a gene: 7. CDR1 and CDR2 (germline): LNHDA, SQIVND (reference sequence). The CDR3 has 14 amino acids. CDR3: CASNRQGSYNEQFF. Here the CDR3 DNA reads TGTGCCAGTAACCGACAGGGTTCTTACAATGAGCAGTTCTTC.

The chain employs TRBV7-9 and TRBJ2-3; 11 nucleotides line up with TRBD2. CDR1 and CDR2 (germline): SEHNR, FQNEAQ (reference sequence). There are 17 residues in the CDR3. V lost 0 bases and J lost 4; bases outside the gene matches: 6. The CDR3 here is CASSLALAGGASDTQYF. As DNA, the CDR3 is TGTGCCAGCAGCTTAGCTCTAGCGGGAGGTGCCTCAGATACGCAGTATTTT.

This clone was detected ten times or more. This chain connects TRBV29-1 to TRBJ2-3, with no clear D. Germline lookup yields CDR1 SQVTM and CDR2 ANQGSEA. This CDR3 is 12 amino acids long. V shed 7 bases and J shed 8 bases, with 16 bases lying between them. Here the CDR3 reads CSARMISGTQYF. CDR3 nucleotide sequence: TGCAGCGCCCGGATGATCTCGGGTACGCAGTATTTT.

The J gene is TRBJ2-1, the V gene TRBV16, with TRBD1 matching over 9 bases. With V trimmed by 2 bases and J by 6 bases, 5 bases remained unmatched. Germline V gene data show CDR1 as KGHSY and CDR2 as FQNENV. This CDR3 is built from 15 residues. The CDR3 sequence: CASSQGTGSGNEQFF. The CDR3 DNA follows: TGTGCCAGCAGCCAAGGGACAGGGAGTGGCAATGAGCAGTTCTTC.

The rearrangement joins TRBV5-4 to TRBJ2-5, with a weak D call TRBD2 (7 bases). The CDR3 sequence is 14 residues long. Trimming took 4 bases from V and 4 from J, leaving 14 bases between them. Germline assignment: CDR1 SGHNT and CDR2 YYREEE (reference sequence). CDR3 nucleotides: TGTGCCAGCAGCCTTGGGGGGGCGGTAGAGACCCAGTACTTC. Translation: CASSLGGAVETQYF.

The CDR3 loop reads CASSQSGRQNYGYTF. The CDR3 bases are TGCGCCAGCAGTCAATCGGGGAGACAAAACTATGGCTACACCTTC. The chain has TRBV23-1 and TRBJ1-2; D ambiguous. TRBV23-1 is an open reading frame, and its role is uncertain. Trimming took off 0 bases at V and 2 bases at J, with 10 bases between the two ends. This CDR3 is 15 amino acids long.

This clone was observed a few times. The chain combines TRBV5-1 with TRBJ2-7; TRBD2 is a possible D gene (6 bases). The CDR3 is made up of 13 amino acids. V lost 4 bases, J lost 5 bases, and 13 bases lay in between. Germline values: CDR1 SGHRS, CDR2 YFSETQ. The DNA for the CDR3 is TGCGCCAGCAGCCCCATCCCGGGGGACGAGCAGTACTTC. Its translation is CASSPIPGDEQYF.